This entry features one T cell receptor beta chain sequence. The target antigen is unknown. This sample stems from a study of T and B cells in COVID-19 patients. Study in general: Recovered patients mostly had mild to moderate COVID-19 managed as outpatients. General observations from the study: Few blood samples existed from mildly ill patients during symptoms or early in severe cases. No sequencing was yet done of CD4+, regulatory or CD8+ subsets, or of SARS-CoV-2-responsive or tetramer+ sorted cells.

V shed 4 bases, J shed 2 bases, and the junction held 9 bases outside the gene matches. CDR1 SGHDT and CDR2 YYEEEE come from the germline V gene. This CDR3 spans 16 amino acids. TRB was amplified from about 260-540 ng of blood genomic DNA. Multiplex PCR with BIOMED2 TRB-A/B primer pools amplified TRB rearrangements. TCRdb called the multiplex PCR reads again in MiXCR, with one record for every CDR3 protein. Among fewer than 5,000 distinct CDR3 sequences listed, about 27% were seen once. The chain has TRBV5-6 and TRBJ2-1, with 7 bases that match TRBD2. Sample: blood. The TCR was taken from a human donor with active COVID-19. The donor label of this sample is uncertain. The CDR3: CASSRGGGGAYNEQFF. In DNA form, the CDR3 reads TGTGCCAGCAGCCGTGGTGGGGGGGGGGCCTACAATGAGCAGTTCTTC.